One and the same sample provided the 19 T cell receptor beta chains below, sequenced in a study of cytomegalovirus exposure and HLA in healthy donors (dated by TCRdb to about 2017). The method behind the library was the immunoSEQ multiplex PCR assay. A mixture of 60 forward primers for TCR Vbeta segments and 13 reverse primers for TCR Jbeta segments was used in the multiplex PCR. TCRdb provides this immuneACCESS table in a form limited to in-frame rearrangements. Some clones are lacking; in checked studies, under half of them reflect an unresolved V gene, and why the rest are absent is not known. Present in this sample are 75,000 to 100,000 clones, under 85% of which were seen just once. Clones ranked in the top ten supply roughly 15% of the sample. What was sequenced was PBMCs. The receptors shown here come from a woman between 70 and 85 years old in good health and CMV-seropositive.

The chain has TRBV29-1 and TRBJ1-2; TRBD1 matches 10 bases. Germline-derived CDR1 and CDR2 are SQVTM and ANQGSEA. The CDR3 has 14 residues. The V gene end was trimmed by 3 bases and the J gene end by 12 bases; junction bases not matched to a gene: 13. This CDR3 is CSVDQDGTGVGHTF. CDR3 in DNA: TGCAGCGTTGACCAAGACGGGACAGGGGTAGGCCACACCTTC.

This clone was counted a single time. V usage is TRBV5-6 and J usage is TRBJ1-2; D may be TRBD1 (6 bases). CDR3 size: 14 residues. CDR1 and CDR2 (germline): SGHDT, YYEEEE. V was clipped by 4 bases and J by 5 bases, with 15 bases between them. DNA of the CDR3: TGTGCCAGCAGCCTCGGACAGAACGAATATGGCTACACCTTC. Translated: CASSLGQNEYGYTF.

This rearrangement joins TRBV9 to TRBJ2-2, with D possibly TRBD2 on 5 matching bases. With 2 bases removed from V and 4 bases from J, the gap between germline ends came to 12 bases. The CDR3 length is 15 residues. Germline assignment: CDR1 SGDLS and CDR2 YYNGEE. The CDR3 sequence is CASSVEVGATGELFF. CDR3 bases: TGTGCCAGCAGCGTTGAGGTGGGAGCCACCGGGGAGCTGTTTTTT.

This clone was counted a few times. The rearrangement links TRBV5-4 to TRBJ2-1; TRBD2 aligns across 8 bases. The germline gives CDR1 SGHNT, CDR2 YYREEE (reference sequence). The CDR3 spans 13 residues. V dropped 2 bases and J dropped 10; count of bases not matched to a gene: 5. CDR3 in amino acids: CASSLAGAPEQFF. The CDR3 nucleotides read TGTGCCAGCAGCTTAGCGGGAGCCCCGGAGCAGTTCTTC.

V gene TRBV19 combines with J gene TRBJ2-7, with 10 bases lining up with TRBD1. The CDR3 consists of 13 residues. Germline CDR1 reads LNHDA; CDR2 reads SQIVND (reference sequence). The junction had 3 bases not matched to a gene; V was cut back by 6 bases and J by 4 bases. The CDR3 DNA follows: TGTGCCAGTAGCCGGGACAGGGGTTACGAGCAGTACTTC. Encoded protein: CASSRDRGYEQYF.

The rearrangement uses TRBV28 and TRBJ2-1, with 10 bases lining up with TRBD2. Germline V gives CDR1 MDHEN, CDR2 SYDVKM. This CDR3 has 15 amino acids. Trimming took 5 bases from V and 2 from J; bases not matched to a gene: 3. The CDR3 loop reads CASSGLAVTYNEQFF. CDR3 bases: TGTGCCAGCAGTGGACTAGCGGTAACCTACAATGAGCAGTTCTTC.

The chain has TRBV27 and TRBJ2-1; TRBD2 matches 8 bases. V lost 6 bases to trimming and J lost 0 bases; unmatched junction nucleotides: 4. This CDR3 comprises 15 residues. Germline-derived CDR1 and CDR2 are MNHEY and SMNVEV (reference sequence). Written as DNA, the CDR3 is TGTGCCAGCAGCCGGGAGGGGAGCTCCTACAATGAGCAGTTCTTC. Protein product: CASSREGSSYNEQFF.

The V gene is TRBV19, the J gene TRBJ1-5; weak D call: TRBD1 (5 bases). The germline gives CDR1 LNHDA, CDR2 SQIVND (reference sequence). The germline V and J ends were trimmed by 8 bases and 0 bases, with 14 bases remaining between them. The CDR3 loop spans 15 amino acids. CDR3 in amino acids: CASGAGPNSNQPQHF. For the CDR3, the DNA is TGTGCCAGTGGCGCAGGGCCGAATAGCAATCAGCCCCAGCATTTT.

The chain carries TRBV6-6 and TRBJ1-1, with unresolved D. V was pared by 2 bases and J by 4 bases, with 8 bases between. In germline, CDR1 is MNHNY, CDR2 SVGAGI (reference sequence). There are 13 residues in the CDR3. Here the CDR3 DNA reads TGTGCCAGCAGTTACCCCACTAGCACTGAAGCTTTCTTT. The encoded protein is CASSYPTSTEAFF.

The chain uses TRBV11-3 and TRBJ2-5; weak D call: TRBD1 (6 bases). Trimming stripped 0 bases from V and 7 bases from J, with 9 bases between. The V gene's germline CDR1 is SGHNT and CDR2 YENEEA. The CDR3 is 13 amino acids. CDR3 DNA sequence: TGTGCCAGCAGCTTAGAACAGGGAGCGACCCAGTACTTC. Translating it yields CASSLEQGATQYF.

This chain links TRBV30 with TRBJ2-1; TRBD2 agrees at 9 bases. Germline CDR1 and CDR2: GTSNPN and SVGIG (reference sequence). Losses at the gene ends were 8 bases for V and 8 bases for J; bases not matched to a gene: 10. This CDR3 has 13 residues. The DNA for the CDR3 is TGTGCCGGATCCGGGACTAGCTTCGATGAGCAGTTCTTC. Its translation: CAGSGTSFDEQFF.

The rearrangement joins TRBV11-2 to TRBJ2-5, with TRBD1 matching over 10 bases. The J call may be wrong; the DNA end is better matched by TRBJ2-7. This CDR3 is 15 amino acids long. The V gene's germline CDR1 is SGHAT and CDR2 FQNNGV. CDR3 sequence reads: CASSPGQGLSYEQYF. CDR3 nucleotide sequence: TGTGCCAGCAGCCCGGGACAGGGGCTCTCCTACGAGCAGTACTTC.

This chain connects TRBV7-8 to TRBJ2-5, with D perhaps matching TRBD2 (6 bases). Germline V gene lookup returns CDR1 SGHVS and CDR2 FQNEAQ. This CDR3 region has 15 residues. Trimming shortened V by 8 bases and J by 2 bases, and 18 bases separated the two germline ends. The CDR3, as DNA: TGTGCCAGCCGGGGGAGACGGCGGGGTCAAGAGACCCAGTACTTC. This codes for CASRGRRRGQETQYF.

The gene calls are TRBV5-6 and TRBJ1-3, with TRBD1 as a possible D gene (5 bases). There are 17 residues in the CDR3. Germline V gives CDR1 SGHDT, CDR2 YYEEEE. Trimming shortened V by 2 bases and J by 0 bases, and 15 bases separated the two germline ends. CDR3 protein: CASSFVGEGLSGNTIYF. The CDR3 coding sequence is TGTGCCAGCAGCTTTGTAGGGGAAGGCCTCTCTGGAAACACCATATATTTT.

The chain carries TRBV19 and TRBJ1-3, with unresolved D. The CDR3 consists of 15 residues. V lost 6 bases to trimming and J lost 0 bases, with 12 bases between them. Germline V CDR1 and CDR2: LNHDA, SQIVND (reference sequence). CDR3: CASRPASGSGNTIYF. In nucleotides, the CDR3 is TGTGCCAGTAGGCCAGCGTCCGGCTCTGGAAACACCATATATTTT.

This clone was recorded a few times. The chain employs TRBV6-1 and TRBJ2-5; no clear D gene. V shed 1 base and J shed 7 bases, with 13 bases lying between them. There are 14 residues in the CDR3. Germline CDR1 MNHNS, CDR2 SASEGT. The DNA for the CDR3 is TGTGCCAGCAGTGAAGATTCCGGTCTATTGACCCAGTACTTC. Translating it yields CASSEDSGLLTQYF.

Notes on this clone: One end of the junction is discordant with germline, which a read error may explain. This rearrangement joins TRBV4-3 to TRBJ2-2; 8 bases match TRBD2. Germline CDR1 LGHNA, CDR2 YSLEER. The CDR3 extends over 17 amino acids. CDR3 residues: CASSQSSRGGDTGELLF. CDR3 bases: TGCGCCAGCAGCCAATCCTCCCGGGGGGGAGACACCGGGGAGCTGCTTTTT.

V usage is TRBV6-1 and J usage is TRBJ2-1, with 10 positions matching TRBD2. The length of the CDR3 is 15 residues. Trimming removed 10 bases from V and 9 bases from J; junction bases left unmatched: 15. The germline V gene encodes CDR1 MNHNS and CDR2 SASEGT. The CDR3 protein is CAILPGASGSSEQFF. Here the CDR3 DNA reads TGTGCCATCCTTCCCGGGGCTAGCGGGAGCAGTGAGCAGTTCTTC.

V gene TRBV9 combines with J gene TRBJ2-5; 10 bases fit TRBD2. TRBJ2-7 matches the DNA end more closely, so the J call is doubtful. The CDR3 runs to 15 residues. Germline V gene data show CDR1 as SGDLS and CDR2 as YYNGEE. CDR3 residues: CASSVGLAPSYEQYF. For the CDR3, the DNA is TGTGCCAGCAGCGTGGGACTAGCGCCGTCCTACGAGCAGTACTTC.